These 11 T cell receptor beta chains were all obtained from the same sample, sequenced in a study of blood T cell repertoires in COVID-19 (dated by TCRdb to 2018 to 2021). Library preparation used the immunoSEQ multiplex PCR assay. Sourced from immuneACCESS, this table was stored by TCRdb with only in-frame sequences that have V and J called. A share of the clones is absent; for the studies checked, an unresolved V gene accounts for under half, and the remainder has no known explanation. The sample includes under 75,000 clones, with roughly 89% observed a single time. About 8.1% of the sample belongs to the ten largest clones. The specimen was peripheral blood. These receptors originate from a man aged 50 to 60 with active COVID-19.

CDR3 DNA: TGTGCCAGCAGCTTGGCCGGCAGCGGGGGGGCCCAAGAGACCCAGTACTTC. This encodes CASSLAGSGGAQETQYF. The gene calls are TRBV5-5 and TRBJ2-5; 10 bases match TRBD2. The V gene's germline CDR1 is SGHKS and CDR2 YYEKEE (reference sequence). There are 17 residues in the CDR3. V was clipped by 0 bases and J by 1 base; unmatched bases: 6.

This clone was found a few times. This chain joins TRBV5-4 and TRBJ2-1; 12 bases are a match to TRBD1. The CDR3 loop spans 16 amino acids. Germline V CDR1 and CDR2: SGHNT, YYREEE (reference sequence). V lost 0 bases, J lost 6 bases, and 4 bases stayed unmatched. Here the CDR3 reads CASSLGGTGGFNEQFF. The CDR3 DNA sequence: TGTGCCAGCAGCTTGGGAGGGACAGGGGGCTTCAATGAGCAGTTCTTC.

The genes are TRBV9 and TRBJ2-1, with 7 bases lining up with TRBD1. The germline CDR1 and CDR2 sequences are SGDLS and YYNGEE. There are 15 residues in the CDR3. V dropped 2 bases and J dropped 9; count of bases not matched to a gene: 11. This CDR3 reads CASSVDLDRAREQFF. CDR3 nucleotide sequence: TGTGCCAGCAGCGTGGATCTAGACAGGGCCCGTGAGCAGTTCTTC.

This clone showed up just a few times. The chain recombines TRBV29-1 with TRBJ2-3, with 14 nucleotides matching TRBD2. This CDR3 is 16 amino acids long. With 6 bases clipped from V and 8 bases from J, the junction kept 13 bases outside the gene matches. In germline, CDR1 is SQVTM, CDR2 ANQGSEA. The CDR3 here is CSVLPTMTSGGGTQYF. The CDR3 coding sequence is TGCAGCGTCCTCCCAACGATGACTAGCGGGGGGGGTACGCAGTATTTT.

The CDR3: CASRLQLAGNTGELFF. In DNA, the CDR3 is TGTGCCAGCAGACTTCAACTAGCGGGGAACACCGGGGAGCTGTTTTTT. The chain couples TRBV5-6 to TRBJ2-2; 9 bases agree with TRBD2. This CDR3 has 16 amino acids. Germline-derived CDR1 and CDR2 are SGHDT and YYEEEE. The V and J ends lost 5 bases and 1 base, in that order; junction bases with no gene match: 6.

The V gene is TRBV9, the J gene TRBJ1-1; D remains unclear. The CDR3 contains 15 residues. CDR1 and CDR2 (germline): SGDLS, YYNGEE. Deletions cut 4 bases from V and 2 bases from J, with 15 bases between. CDR3 in DNA: TGTGCCAGCAGCAAAGCCCGGAGTCTAAACACTGAAGCTTTCTTT. Translated: CASSKARSLNTEAFF.

This sequence joins TRBV7-6 and TRBJ2-5; D may be TRBD2 (6 bases). CDR3 length: 15 amino acids. V was cut by 6 bases and J by 0 bases, with 14 bases left in between. The germline gives CDR1 SGHVS, CDR2 FNYEAQ. This chain's CDR3 is CASRRSLAYQETQYF. CDR3 DNA: TGTGCCAGCAGAAGGAGCCTAGCGTACCAAGAGACCCAGTACTTC.

This chain joins TRBV2 and TRBJ1-6; TRBD1 is a possible D gene (5 bases). The CDR3 extends over 14 amino acids. Germline CDR1 reads SNHLY; CDR2 reads FYNNEI. V gave up 7 bases and J gave up 7 bases, with 14 bases separating them. The CDR3 spells CASTGGAENSPLHF. Written as DNA, the CDR3 is TGTGCCAGCACGGGCGGGGCTGAGAATTCACCCCTCCACTTT.

V gene TRBV30 combines with J gene TRBJ2-1, with 7 bases identical to TRBD2. CDR1 is GTSNPN and CDR2 is SVGIG in the germline V gene (reference sequence). With 3 bases clipped from V and 7 bases from J, the junction kept 3 bases outside the gene matches. The CDR3 has 12 residues. The DNA of the CDR3 is TGTGCCTGGAGACTCGGGGGGAATGAGCAGTTCTTC. It yields the protein CAWRLGGNEQFF.

V and J are TRBV18 and TRBJ2-3, with 7 bases aligning to TRBD1. With 4 bases clipped from V and 2 bases from J, the junction kept 3 bases outside the gene matches. The CDR3 contains 14 residues. CDR1 is KGHSH, CDR2 LQKENI, per germline. In DNA form, the CDR3 reads TGTGCCAGCTCACGACAGGGTTTCACAGATACGCAGTATTTT. It codes for CASSRQGFTDTQYF.

The chain combines TRBV5-1 with TRBJ2-7, with a possible D match to TRBD2 (5 bases). V shed 0 bases and J shed 6 bases, with 10 bases lying between them. CDR1 is SGHRS, CDR2 YFSETQ, per germline. The CDR3 length is 13 residues. CDR3 loop: CASSLVPGSEQYF. CDR3 sequence (DNA): TGCGCCAGCAGCTTGGTCCCGGGGTCCGAGCAGTACTTC. Supplemented by reference TRBV5-1 and TRBJ2-7, the full variable domain reads KAGVTQTPRYLIKTRGQQVTLSCSPISGHRSVSWYQQTPGQGLQFLFEYFSETQRNKGNFPGRFSGRQFSNSRSEMNVSTLELGDSALYLCASSLVPGSEQYFGPGTRLTVT.